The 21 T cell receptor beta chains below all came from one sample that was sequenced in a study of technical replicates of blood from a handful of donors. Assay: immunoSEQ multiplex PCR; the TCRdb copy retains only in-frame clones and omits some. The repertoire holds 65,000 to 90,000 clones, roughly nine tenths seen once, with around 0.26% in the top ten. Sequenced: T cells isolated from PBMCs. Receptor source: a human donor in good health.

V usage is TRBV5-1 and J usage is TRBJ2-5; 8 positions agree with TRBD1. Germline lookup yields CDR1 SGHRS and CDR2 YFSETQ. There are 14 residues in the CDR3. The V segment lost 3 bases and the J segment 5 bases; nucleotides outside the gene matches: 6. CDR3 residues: CASSSQGVGETQYF. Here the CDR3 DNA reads TGCGCCAGCAGCTCACAGGGGGTAGGTGAGACCCAGTACTTC.

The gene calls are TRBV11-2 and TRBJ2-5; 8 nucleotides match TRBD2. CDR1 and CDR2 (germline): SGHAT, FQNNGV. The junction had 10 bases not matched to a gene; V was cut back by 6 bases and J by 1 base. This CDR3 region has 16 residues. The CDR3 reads CASRLPGRGSQETQYF. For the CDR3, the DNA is TGTGCCAGCAGGTTACCCGGGAGGGGCTCCCAAGAGACCCAGTACTTC.

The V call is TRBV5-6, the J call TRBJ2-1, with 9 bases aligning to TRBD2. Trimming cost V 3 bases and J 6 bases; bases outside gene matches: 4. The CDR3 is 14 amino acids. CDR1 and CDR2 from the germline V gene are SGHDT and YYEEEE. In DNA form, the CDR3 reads TGTGCCAGCAGCTCGGGACTAGCCAGCAATGAGCAGTTCTTC. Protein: CASSSGLASNEQFF.

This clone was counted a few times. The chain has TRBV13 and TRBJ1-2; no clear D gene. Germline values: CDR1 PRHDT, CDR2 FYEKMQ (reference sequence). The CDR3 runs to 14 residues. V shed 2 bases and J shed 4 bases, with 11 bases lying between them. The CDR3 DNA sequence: TGTGCCAGCAGCTTACAGACTTTGATCTATGGCTACACCTTC. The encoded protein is CASSLQTLIYGYTF. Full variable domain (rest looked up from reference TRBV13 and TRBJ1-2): AAGVIQSPRHLIKEKRETATLKCYPIPRHDTVYWYQQGPGQDPQFLISFYEKMQSDKGSIPDRFSAQQFSDYHSELNMSSLELGDSALYFCASSLQTLIYGYTFGSGTRLTVV.

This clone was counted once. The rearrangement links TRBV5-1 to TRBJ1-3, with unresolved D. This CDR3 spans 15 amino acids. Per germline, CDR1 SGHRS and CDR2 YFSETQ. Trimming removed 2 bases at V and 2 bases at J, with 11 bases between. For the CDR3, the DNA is TGCGCCAGCAGCTTCGGTACGGGAACTGGAAACACCATATATTTT. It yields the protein CASSFGTGTGNTIYF.

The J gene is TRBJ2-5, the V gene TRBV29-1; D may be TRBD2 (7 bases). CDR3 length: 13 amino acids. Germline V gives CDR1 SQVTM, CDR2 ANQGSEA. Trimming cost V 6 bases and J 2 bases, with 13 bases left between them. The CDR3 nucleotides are TGCAGCGTCGGGGGGCGTTTACAAGAGACCCAGTACTTC. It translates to CSVGGRLQETQYF.

CDR3 in amino acids: CASSRTGRSGNTIYF. DNA of the CDR3: TGTGCCAGCAGTAGAACAGGGCGCTCTGGAAACACCATATATTTT. This chain links TRBV5-6 with TRBJ1-3, with D tentatively TRBD1 (6 bases). Looked up from germline, CDR1 is SGHDT and CDR2 is YYEEEE. The CDR3 loop spans 15 amino acids. Trimming cost V 5 bases and J 0 bases, with 12 bases left between them.

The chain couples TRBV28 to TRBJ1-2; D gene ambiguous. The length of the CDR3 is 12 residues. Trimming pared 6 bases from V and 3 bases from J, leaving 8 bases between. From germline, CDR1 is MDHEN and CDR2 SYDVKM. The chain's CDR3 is CASRSSDYGYTF. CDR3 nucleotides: TGTGCCAGCAGATCATCGGACTATGGCTACACCTTC.

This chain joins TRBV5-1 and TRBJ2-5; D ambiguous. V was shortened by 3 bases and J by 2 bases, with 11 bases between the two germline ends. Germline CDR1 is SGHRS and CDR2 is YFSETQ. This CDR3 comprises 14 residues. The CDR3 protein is CASSSQVPQETQYF. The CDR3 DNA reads TGCGCCAGCAGCTCCCAGGTCCCTCAAGAGACCCAGTACTTC. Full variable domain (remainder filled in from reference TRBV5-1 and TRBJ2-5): KAGVTQTPRYLIKTRGQQVTLSCSPISGHRSVSWYQQTPGQGLQFLFEYFSETQRNKGNFPGRFSGRQFSNSRSEMNVSTLELGDSALYLCASSSQVPQETQYFGPGTRLLVL.

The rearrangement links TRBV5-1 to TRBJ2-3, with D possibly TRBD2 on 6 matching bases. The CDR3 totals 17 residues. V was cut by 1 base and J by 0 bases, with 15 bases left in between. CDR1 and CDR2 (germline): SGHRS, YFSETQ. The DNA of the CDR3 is TGCGCCAGCAGCTTGCAAGGGGACTCCATTAGCACAGATACGCAGTATTTT. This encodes CASSLQGDSISTDTQYF.

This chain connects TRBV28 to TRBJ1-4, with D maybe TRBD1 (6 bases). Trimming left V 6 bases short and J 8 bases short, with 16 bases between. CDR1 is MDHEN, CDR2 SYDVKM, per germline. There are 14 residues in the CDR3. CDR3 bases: TGTGCCAGCAGCCACTCAGATGACAGGGAAAAACTGTTTTTT. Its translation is CASSHSDDREKLFF. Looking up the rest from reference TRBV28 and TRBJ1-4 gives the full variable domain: DVKVTQSSRYLVKRTGEKVFLECVQDMDHENMFWYRQDPGLGLRLIYFSYDVKMKEKGDIPEGYSVSREKKERFSLILESASTNQTSMYLCASSHSDDREKLFFGSGTQLSVL.

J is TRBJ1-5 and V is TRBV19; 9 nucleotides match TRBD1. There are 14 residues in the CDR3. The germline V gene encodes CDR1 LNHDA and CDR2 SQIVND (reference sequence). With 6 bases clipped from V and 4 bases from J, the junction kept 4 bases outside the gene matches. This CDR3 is CASRWTGDNQPQHF. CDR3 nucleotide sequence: TGTGCCAGTAGGTGGACAGGGGATAATCAGCCCCAGCATTTT.

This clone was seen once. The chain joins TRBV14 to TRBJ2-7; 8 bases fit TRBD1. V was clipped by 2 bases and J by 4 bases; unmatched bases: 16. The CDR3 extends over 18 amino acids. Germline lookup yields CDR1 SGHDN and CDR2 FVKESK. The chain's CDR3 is CASSQHHLLSRDRYEQYF. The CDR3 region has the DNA TGTGCCAGCAGCCAACATCATCTCCTTTCAAGGGACAGGTACGAGCAGTACTTC.

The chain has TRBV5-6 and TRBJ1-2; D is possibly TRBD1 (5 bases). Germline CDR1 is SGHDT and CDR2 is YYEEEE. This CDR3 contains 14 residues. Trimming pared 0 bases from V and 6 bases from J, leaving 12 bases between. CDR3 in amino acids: CASSLGYEGDGYTF. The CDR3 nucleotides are TGTGCCAGCAGCTTGGGGTACGAAGGGGATGGCTACACCTTC. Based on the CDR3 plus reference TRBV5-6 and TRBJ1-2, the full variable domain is DAGVTQSPTHLIKTRGQQVTLRCSPKSGHDTVSWYQQALGQGPQFIFQYYEEEERQRGNFPDRFSGHQFPNYSSELNVNALLLGDSALYLCASSLGYEGDGYTFGSGTRLTVV.

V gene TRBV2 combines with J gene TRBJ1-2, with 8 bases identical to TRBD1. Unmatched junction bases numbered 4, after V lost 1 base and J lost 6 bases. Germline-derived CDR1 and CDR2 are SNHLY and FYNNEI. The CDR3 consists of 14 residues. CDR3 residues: CASSEGTGIHGYTF. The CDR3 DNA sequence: TGTGCCAGCAGTGAAGGGACAGGGATCCATGGCTACACCTTC.

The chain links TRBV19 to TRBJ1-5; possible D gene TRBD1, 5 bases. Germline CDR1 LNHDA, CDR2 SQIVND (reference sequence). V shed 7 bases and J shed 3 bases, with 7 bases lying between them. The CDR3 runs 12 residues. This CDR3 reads CASNRYNQPQHF. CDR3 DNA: TGTGCCAGTAACAGGTACAATCAGCCCCAGCATTTT.

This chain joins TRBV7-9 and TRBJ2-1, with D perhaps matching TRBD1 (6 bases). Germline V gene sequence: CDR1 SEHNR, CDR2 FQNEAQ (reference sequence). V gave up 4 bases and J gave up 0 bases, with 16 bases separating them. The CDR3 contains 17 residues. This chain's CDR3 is CASSSGTLFLSYNEQFF. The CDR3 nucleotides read TGTGCCAGCAGCTCCGGGACACTATTCCTCTCCTACAATGAGCAGTTCTTC.

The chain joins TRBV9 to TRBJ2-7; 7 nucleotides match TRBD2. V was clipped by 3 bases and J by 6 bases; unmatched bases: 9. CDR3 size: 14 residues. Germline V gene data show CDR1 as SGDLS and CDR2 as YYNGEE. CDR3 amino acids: CASSGWEGQPEQYF. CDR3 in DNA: TGTGCCAGCAGCGGGTGGGAGGGGCAGCCCGAGCAGTACTTC.

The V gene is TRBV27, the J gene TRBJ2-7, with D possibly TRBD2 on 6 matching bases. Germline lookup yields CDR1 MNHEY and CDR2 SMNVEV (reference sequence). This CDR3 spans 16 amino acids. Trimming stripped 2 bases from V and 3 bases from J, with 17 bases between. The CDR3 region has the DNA TGTGCCAGCAGTTTAGACCGGGACTCACCCGACTACGAGCAGTACTTC. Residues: CASSLDRDSPDYEQYF.

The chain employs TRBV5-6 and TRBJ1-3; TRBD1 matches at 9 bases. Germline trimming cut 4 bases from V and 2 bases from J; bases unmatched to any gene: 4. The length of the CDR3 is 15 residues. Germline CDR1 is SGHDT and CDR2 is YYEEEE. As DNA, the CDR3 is TGTGCCAGCAGCACCACAGGGGGCGCTGGAAACACCATATATTTT. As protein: CASSTTGGAGNTIYF.

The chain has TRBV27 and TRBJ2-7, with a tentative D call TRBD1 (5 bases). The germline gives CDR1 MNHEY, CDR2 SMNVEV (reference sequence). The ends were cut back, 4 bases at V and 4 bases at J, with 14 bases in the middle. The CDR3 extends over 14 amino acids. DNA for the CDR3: TGTGCCAGCAGTTCACCAGGGCAAAGGTACGAGCAGTACTTC. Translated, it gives CASSSPGQRYEQYF.